These 5 T cell receptor beta chains originate from one sample sequenced in a study of preoperative IRX-2 immunotherapy in early breast cancer. TCRdb's copy holds only in-frame clones and misses some; the assay was immunoSEQ multiplex PCR. The data hold around 34,000 clones, with about 95% observed a single time. Indicated treatment: preoperative locoregional IRX-2 cytokine immunotherapy. The sample here was taken from a patient treated with IRX-2 immunotherapy. Receptor source: a human donor with breast cancer.

The chain employs TRBV18 and TRBJ2-2, with 15 bases matching TRBD2. V lost 2 bases to trimming and J lost 0 bases; unmatched junction nucleotides: 1. Germline lookup yields CDR1 KGHSH and CDR2 LQKENI. The CDR3 consists of 18 residues. The CDR3 loop is CASSPGTSGGPNTGELFF. In nucleotides, the CDR3 is TGTGCCAGCTCACCAGGGACTAGCGGGGGGCCGAACACCGGGGAGCTGTTTTTT.

Only a few counts were recorded for this clone. The V call is TRBV5-1, the J call TRBJ1-6; 10 bases are shared with TRBD1. CDR1 is SGHRS and CDR2 is YFSETQ in the germline V gene. The CDR3 extends over 13 amino acids. V lost 4 bases, J lost 9 bases, and 1 base stayed unmatched. The CDR3 DNA reads TGCGCCAGCAGCCGGGACAGGGGTTCACCCCTCCACTTT. Translating it yields CASSRDRGSPLHF.

This chain links TRBV9 with TRBJ1-6; D gene uncertain. This CDR3 has 13 amino acids. V shed 0 bases and J shed 7 bases, with 5 bases lying between them. The germline CDR1 and CDR2 sequences are SGDLS and YYNGEE. In nucleotides, the CDR3 is TGTGCCAGCAGCGTAGCATCCAATTCACCCCTCCACTTT. This gives the protein CASSVASNSPLHF.

The V gene is TRBV19, the J gene TRBJ1-5; D is undetermined. Germline V gene lookup returns CDR1 LNHDA and CDR2 SQIVND (reference sequence). The CDR3 sequence is 15 residues long. V lost 7 bases and J lost 4, with 17 bases in between. As DNA, the CDR3 is TGTGCCAGTACATCAAGGCCCGACCAAAATCAGCCCCAGCATTTT. It yields the protein CASTSRPDQNQPQHF.

The rearrangement uses TRBV11-1 and TRBJ2-7, with 11 bases fitting TRBD2. J lost 0 bases, V lost 3 bases, and 1 base had no gene match. This CDR3 contains 15 residues. From germline, CDR1 is SGHAT and CDR2 FQDESV (reference sequence). The CDR3 coding sequence is TGTGCCAGCAGCTTTACTAGCGGGAGCTCCTACGAGCAGTACTTC. Protein: CASSFTSGSSYEQYF.